The 32 T cell receptor beta chains listed next were all sequenced from one sample in a study of cytomegalovirus exposure and HLA in healthy donors. The PCR made use of 60 Vbeta and 13 Jbeta primers. TCRdb's table, derived via immunoSEQ multiplex PCR, lists solely in-frame clones and lacks some. The table shows under 120,000 clones, with approximately 70% occurring only once. Sequences were obtained from PBMCs. These TCRs come from a middle-aged man in good health and CMV-seropositive.

The CDR3 here is CASSEDMTVYGYTF. In DNA form, the CDR3 reads TGTGCCAGCAGTGAAGATATGACAGTCTATGGCTACACCTTC. The rearrangement uses TRBV6-1 and TRBJ1-2; D is possibly TRBD1 (5 bases). The CDR3 is 14 residues long. V lost 1 base, J lost 4 bases, and 10 bases lay in between. CDR1 and CDR2 from the germline V gene are MNHNS and SASEGT.

The J gene is TRBJ1-5, the V gene TRBV19; a weak D match, TRBD1 (6 bases). This CDR3 comprises 15 residues. V lost 5 bases and J 3 bases, leaving 14 bases between the germline ends. Germline V gene lookup returns CDR1 LNHDA and CDR2 SQIVND (reference sequence). CDR3 residues: CASSFAGGLNQPQHF. DNA of the CDR3: TGTGCCAGTAGTTTCGCCGGGGGGCTCAATCAGCCCCAGCATTTT.

The CDR3 sequence is CASSFEGSGNTIYF. In nucleotides, the CDR3 is TGTGCCAGCAGCTTTGAGGGATCTGGAAACACCATATATTTT. The rearrangement links TRBV5-4 to TRBJ1-3; D remains ambiguous. Germline V gene data show CDR1 as SGHNT and CDR2 as YYREEE (reference sequence). V shed 2 bases and J shed 1 base, with 7 bases lying between them. The CDR3 runs 14 residues.

The CDR3 region is CASRTDRSFAEQYV. The CDR3 DNA sequence: TGTGCCAGCAGAACGGACAGGAGCTTCGCCGAGCAGTACGTC. This chain uses TRBV7-7 with TRBJ2-7; the match to TRBD1 covers 7 bases. V lost 6 bases to trimming and J lost 6 bases; unmatched junction nucleotides: 11. There are 14 residues in the CDR3. CDR1 and CDR2 (germline): SSHAT, FNYEAQ (reference sequence).

The sample holds a few counts of this clone. CDR3 in DNA: TGTGCCAGCAGTCCGAGCGGGACATTGACCTACGAGCAGTACTTC. This codes for CASSPSGTLTYEQYF. This rearrangement joins TRBV6-1 to TRBJ2-7; D is possibly TRBD2 (7 bases). Germline V gene data show CDR1 as MNHNS and CDR2 as SASEGT. V lost 5 bases and J 2 bases, leaving 16 bases between the germline ends. This CDR3 contains 15 residues.

J is TRBJ1-2 and V is TRBV27, with unresolved D. CDR3 length: 13 amino acids. The germline CDR1 and CDR2 sequences are MNHEY and SMNVEV (reference sequence). V shed 0 bases and J shed 8 bases, with 10 bases lying between them. Written as DNA, the CDR3 is TGTGCCAGCAGTTTATCGGGGAGTAGGGGCTACACCTTC. Translating it yields CASSLSGSRGYTF.

The chain carries TRBV7-9 and TRBJ1-2, with TRBD1 matching 7 bases. This CDR3 has 14 amino acids. Germline CDR1 is SEHNR and CDR2 is FQNEAQ (reference sequence). The trim removed 2 bases at V and 2 bases at J, leaving 2 bases unmatched. The DNA of the CDR3 is TGTGCCAGCAGCTTACAGGGACAGAACTATGGCTACACCTTC. It specifies CASSLQGQNYGYTF.

This chain connects TRBV15 to TRBJ2-3; 9 bases map to TRBD2. Germline CDR1 LNHNV, CDR2 YYDKDF (reference sequence). The CDR3 consists of 14 residues. Trimming cost V 5 bases and J 3 bases; bases outside gene matches: 3. The CDR3, as DNA: TGTGCCACCAGCGGTAGCGGGAGTACAGATACGCAGTATTTT. Protein sequence: CATSGSGSTDTQYF. Full variable domain (rest looked up from reference TRBV15 and TRBJ2-3): DAMVIQNPRYQVTQFGKPVTLSCSQTLNHNVMYWYQQKSSQAPKLLFHYYDKDFNNEADTPDNFQSRRPNTSFCFLDIRSPGLGDTAMYLCATSGSGSTDTQYFGPGTRLTVL.

The rearrangement joins TRBV2 to TRBJ1-5; D may be TRBD1 (6 bases). V lost 6 bases and J lost 3, with 12 bases in between. Per germline, CDR1 SNHLY and CDR2 FYNNEI. The CDR3 is 14 amino acids. CDR3 residues: CASSPDRDNQPQHF. The CDR3 DNA follows: TGTGCCAGCAGCCCGGACAGAGACAATCAGCCCCAGCATTTT.

This chain connects TRBV13 to TRBJ1-1; TRBD1 agrees at 8 bases. The CDR3 runs to 15 residues. Unmatched junction bases numbered 12, after V lost 6 bases and J lost 6 bases. Germline V gene sequence: CDR1 PRHDT, CDR2 FYEKMQ (reference sequence). The CDR3 nucleotides are TGTGCCAGCAGATCAGGACAGGGAGGGATGCCTGAAGCTTTCTTT. Its protein product is CASRSGQGGMPEAFF.

A few counts support this clone. The gene calls are TRBV11-2 and TRBJ2-7; TRBD2 is a possible D gene (7 bases). The germline CDR1 and CDR2 sequences are SGHAT and FQNNGV. This CDR3 contains 14 residues. Trimming left V 5 bases short and J 4 bases short, with 15 bases between. The CDR3 reads CASSQGRGGYEQYV. The CDR3 DNA reads TGTGCCAGCAGCCAGGGCAGGGGAGGGTACGAGCAGTACGTC.

The chain joins TRBV19 to TRBJ1-2; D is undetermined. V lost 5 bases, J lost 6 bases, and 16 bases lay in between. Per germline, CDR1 LNHDA and CDR2 SQIVND (reference sequence). The length of the CDR3 is 14 residues. The CDR3 DNA is TGTGCCAGTAGTCCCTACTGGTTAAGCGATGGCTACACCTTC. Translated: CASSPYWLSDGYTF.

Only a few counts were recorded for this clone. The chain uses TRBV19 and TRBJ1-2; 10 bases are shared with TRBD1. Trimming at V came to 4 bases and at J to 5 bases, leaving 7 bases not matched to a gene. There are 15 residues in the CDR3. Germline values: CDR1 LNHDA, CDR2 SQIVND (reference sequence). CDR3 DNA sequence: TGTGCCAGTAGTAGAGGGACAGGGGATCCATATGGCTACACCTTC. It is translated as CASSRGTGDPYGYTF.

This clone was observed a handful of times. The chain recombines TRBV30 with TRBJ1-1; 8 bases map to TRBD1. The germline CDR1 and CDR2 sequences are GTSNPN and SVGIG (reference sequence). V was clipped by 4 bases and J by 3 bases; unmatched bases: 4. This CDR3 spans 13 amino acids. CDR3 residues: CAWNRGIYTEAFF. The DNA of the CDR3 is TGTGCCTGGAACAGGGGGATATACACTGAAGCTTTCTTT.

The chain has TRBV28 and TRBJ2-3, with TRBD2 matching over 9 bases. Germline V gene sequence: CDR1 MDHEN, CDR2 SYDVKM. V lost 6 bases and J lost 6; bases outside the gene matches: 7. The CDR3 totals 14 residues. For the CDR3, the DNA is TGTGCCAGCAGCTTAGCGGGAGCAGGGGATACGCAGTATTTT. Translating gives CASSLAGAGDTQYF.

The chain joins TRBV2 to TRBJ1-2; tentative D call: TRBD1 (5 bases). The CDR3 has 11 amino acids. Germline V gene data show CDR1 as SNHLY and CDR2 as FYNNEI. V lost 3 bases and J 8 bases, leaving 7 bases between the germline ends. CDR3 in amino acids: CASSEGLGYTF. CDR3 in DNA: TGTGCCAGCAGTGAGGGGCTAGGCTACACCTTC.

The V and J genes are TRBV28 and TRBJ1-1; D possibly corresponds to TRBD1 (5 bases). The CDR3 has 13 amino acids. Germline V gene sequence: CDR1 MDHEN, CDR2 SYDVKM. Trimming stripped 7 bases from V and 8 bases from J, with 17 bases between. The CDR3: CASTRPGSGEAFF. The CDR3 DNA reads TGTGCCAGCACCCGACCAGGGTCAGGGGAAGCTTTCTTT.

The CDR3 loop is CATSRDQGGANVLTF. CDR3 sequence (DNA): TGTGCCACCAGCAGAGATCAGGGTGGGGCCAACGTCCTGACTTTC. The chain has TRBV15 and TRBJ2-6, with D possibly TRBD1 on 5 matching bases. The germline V gene encodes CDR1 LNHNV and CDR2 YYDKDF (reference sequence). Trimming pared 0 bases from V and 3 bases from J, leaving 6 bases between. The CDR3 length is 15 residues.

The chain couples TRBV7-3 to TRBJ1-3, with a possible D match to TRBD1 (6 bases). The V end was cut by 4 bases, the J end by 0 bases, with 10 bases between. The CDR3 has 15 residues. Germline CDR1 is SGHTA and CDR2 is FQGTGA. The chain's CDR3 is CASSSSGDSGNTIYF. In nucleotides, the CDR3 is TGTGCCAGCAGCTCATCAGGGGACTCTGGAAACACCATATATTTT.

This clone was observed a few times. The V call is TRBV29-1, the J call TRBJ2-1; 10 nucleotides align to TRBD2. This CDR3 region has 15 residues. Trimming cost V 6 bases and J 10 bases; bases outside gene matches: 15. Germline V gene lookup returns CDR1 SQVTM and CDR2 ANQGSEA. In nucleotides, the CDR3 is TGCAGCGTCGAAACCCAGCGGGAGGGCCTTCGGGAGCAGTTCTTC. Its protein is CSVETQREGLREQFF.

The chain combines TRBV7-2 with TRBJ2-1, with TRBD2 matching over 11 bases. Germline V gene sequence: CDR1 SGHTA, CDR2 FQGNSA. The CDR3 length is 15 residues. After removal of 4 bases from V and 4 bases from J, the junction contained 3 bases not matched to a gene. The CDR3 loop reads CASSWTSGPYNEQFF. CDR3 bases: TGTGCCAGCAGCTGGACTAGCGGGCCTTACAATGAGCAGTTCTTC.

The J gene is TRBJ2-3, the V gene TRBV21-1; the table's D call TRBD1 went unverified against the DNA. TRBV21-1 is a documented pseudogene. The CDR3 runs 16 residues. The CDR3: CASSIHRDRETDTQYF. CDR3 in DNA: TGTGCCAGCAGCATCCACCGGGACAGGGAAACAGATACGCAGTATTTT.

CDR3 nucleotides: TGTGCCAGCAGTTACTCGGGGCAGCCGAACACTGAAGCTTTCTTT. Its protein product is CASSYSGQPNTEAFF. The chain employs TRBV6-5 and TRBJ1-1; a weak D match, TRBD1 (5 bases). With 0 bases removed from V and 1 base from J, the gap between germline ends came to 9 bases. CDR1 MNHEY and CDR2 SVGAGI come from the germline V gene. The CDR3 extends over 15 amino acids.

This clone was recorded once. This chain connects TRBV28 to TRBJ2-5; 13 bases agree with TRBD2. This CDR3 is built from 16 residues. Germline loops: CDR1 MDHEN, CDR2 SYDVKM. After removal of 3 bases from V and 3 bases from J, the junction contained 4 bases not matched to a gene. CDR3 protein: CASSFVLAGGKETQYF. The CDR3 nucleotides are TGTGCCAGCAGTTTTGTACTAGCGGGAGGGAAAGAGACCCAGTACTTC.

The V call is TRBV5-5, the J call TRBJ1-2, with 9 bases lining up with TRBD1. The V segment lost 2 bases and the J segment 4 bases; nucleotides outside the gene matches: 9. CDR1 and CDR2 from the germline V gene are SGHKS and YYEKEE (reference sequence). This CDR3 spans 16 amino acids. This CDR3 reads CASSFGQGSFFYGYTF. The CDR3 DNA is TGTGCCAGCAGCTTCGGACAGGGGTCCTTTTTCTATGGCTACACCTTC.

V usage is TRBV19 and J usage is TRBJ2-5; TRBD2 matches 9 bases. J was trimmed by 4 bases and V by 5 bases; bases with no gene match: 8. The germline V gene encodes CDR1 LNHDA and CDR2 SQIVND (reference sequence). The CDR3 length is 15 residues. Here the CDR3 DNA reads TGTGCCAGTAGTGTTAGCGGGAGCTTAGGAGAGACCCAGTACTTC. Its translation is CASSVSGSLGETQYF.

V and J are TRBV10-3 and TRBJ2-3; unclear D gene. The CDR3 covers 16 residues. Germline CDR1 and CDR2: ENHRY and SYGVKD. V was cut by 2 bases and J by 2 bases, with 14 bases left in between. The CDR3 loop is CAISETYSTPTDTQYF. In nucleotides, the CDR3 is TGTGCCATCAGTGAGACATATTCAACGCCCACAGATACGCAGTATTTT.

This clone showed up just a few times. In nucleotides, the CDR3 is TGCGCCAGCAGCTTGGTTGGGACTAGCTTCAATGAGCAGTTCTTC. Amino acid sequence: CASSLVGTSFNEQFF. The chain recombines TRBV5-1 with TRBJ2-1; TRBD2 matches 9 bases. The V and J ends lost 0 bases and 6 bases, in that order; junction bases with no gene match: 4. The germline gives CDR1 SGHRS, CDR2 YFSETQ. There are 15 residues in the CDR3. The entire variable domain, with the rest obtained from reference TRBV5-1 and TRBJ2-1, is as follows: KAGVTQTPRYLIKTRGQQVTLSCSPISGHRSVSWYQQTPGQGLQFLFEYFSETQRNKGNFPGRFSGRQFSNSRSEMNVSTLELGDSALYLCASSLVGTSFNEQFFGPGTRLTVL.

The V call is TRBV27, the J call TRBJ2-7; D not resolved. V was clipped by 1 base and J by 3 bases, with 4 bases between them. CDR1 is MNHEY and CDR2 is SMNVEV in the germline V gene (reference sequence). The CDR3 has 12 amino acids. The CDR3 region is CASSLYGYEQYF. The CDR3, as DNA: TGTGCCAGCAGTTTATACGGCTACGAGCAGTACTTC.

The V call is TRBV11-2, the J call TRBJ2-3; 7 positions match TRBD2. The V segment lost 4 bases and the J segment 5 bases; nucleotides outside the gene matches: 6. Germline loops: CDR1 SGHAT, CDR2 FQNNGV. This CDR3 has 14 residues. CDR3 loop: CASSSTGGEDTQYF. CDR3 nucleotide sequence: TGTGCCAGCAGCTCTACGGGAGGAGAAGATACGCAGTATTTT.

V usage is TRBV30 and J usage is TRBJ2-4; TRBD2 is a possible D gene (7 bases). Per germline, CDR1 GTSNPN and CDR2 SVGIG (reference sequence). The V end lost 1 base, the J end lost 7 bases, and 11 bases lay between the germline ends. CDR3 length equals 13 residues. The CDR3 reads CAWSGEGGNIQYF. In DNA, the CDR3 is TGTGCCTGGAGTGGGGAGGGGGGGAACATTCAGTACTTC.

The rearrangement links TRBV6-5 to TRBJ2-7, with 11 nucleotides matching TRBD2. Germline CDR1 is MNHEY and CDR2 is SVGAGI. After removal of 6 bases from V and 2 bases from J, the junction contained 6 bases not matched to a gene. The CDR3 length is 15 residues. The chain's CDR3 is CASSRTSGSTYEQYF. CDR3 DNA: TGTGCCAGCAGCAGAACTAGCGGGAGTACCTACGAGCAGTACTTC.